This paragraph covers one T cell receptor (beta chain) sequence. Assay used: immunoSEQ multiplex PCR; TCRdb lists only in-frame clones, some missing. Of tens of thousands of clones in the sample, about 92% were seen once. This specimen comes from a study of T cell changes during pregnancy in multiple sclerosis. CDR1 is MNHEY, CDR2 SMNVEV, per germline (reference sequence). The CDR3 has 13 amino acids. The ends lost 4 bases at V and 8 bases at J; junction bases unmatched: 6. Sequenced material: peripheral blood, taken in the first trimester of pregnancy. The chain uses TRBV27 and TRBJ1-2; 8 nucleotides agree with TRBD1. The clonotype was recovered from a female donor with multiple sclerosis, enrolled in a pregnancy study. CDR3 coding DNA: TGTGCCAGCAGTTCGGACAGGGCTGGCGGCTACACCTTC. As protein: CASSSDRAGGYTF.